The source of this T cell receptor beta chain is a study of CD8+ T cells in alopecia areata. Regarding the study as a whole: Scalp clonality, along with expanded CD8+ clones among the top 100, was significantly decreased by tofacitinib. Lesional tissue from the scalp (especially in alopecia totalis/universalis) showed higher clonality than normal scalp. Uncertainty about whether baseline CD8+ expansion is linked to response remains, with one nonresponder.

RNA extraction was followed by reverse transcription into cDNA, which acted as the sequencing template. Assay used: immunoSEQ multiplex PCR; TCRdb lists only in-frame clones, some missing. The repertoire holds 95,000 to 100,000 clones, with about 64% as singletons. Regarding this clone: Antigen unknown.

CDR3 length: 14 amino acids. The germline gives CDR1 SGHDT, CDR2 YYEEEE. Trimming took 3 bases from V and 2 from J; bases not matched to a gene: 2. Treatment noted: oral pan-JAK inhibitor, 5-10 mg twice daily. The TCR was taken from a human donor with alopecia areata. The sample consisted of CD8+ T cells sorted from blood, taken at week 4, from a patient treated with tofacitinib. This chain links TRBV5-6 with TRBJ2-7; 10 nucleotides align to TRBD1. CDR3 in DNA: TGTGCCAGCAGCTCCGGGACAGGGGCCTACGAGCAGTACTTC. Protein product: CASSSGTGAYEQYF.